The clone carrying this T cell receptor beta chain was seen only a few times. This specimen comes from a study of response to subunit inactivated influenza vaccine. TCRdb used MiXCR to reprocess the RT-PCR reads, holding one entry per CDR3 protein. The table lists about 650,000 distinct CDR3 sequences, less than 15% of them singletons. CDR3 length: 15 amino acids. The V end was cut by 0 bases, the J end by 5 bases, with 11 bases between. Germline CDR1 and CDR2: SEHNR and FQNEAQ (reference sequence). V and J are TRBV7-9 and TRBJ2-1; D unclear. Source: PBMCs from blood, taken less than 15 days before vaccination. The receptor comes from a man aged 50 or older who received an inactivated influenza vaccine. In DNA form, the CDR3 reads TGTGCCAGCAGCTTAGCCAGATCGCCGGACAATGAGCAGTTCTTC. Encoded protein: CASSLARSPDNEQFF. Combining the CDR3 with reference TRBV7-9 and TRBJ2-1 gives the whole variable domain DTGVSQNPRHKITKRGQNVTFRCDPISEHNRLYWYRQTLGQGPEFLTYFQNEAQLEKSRLLSDRFSAERPKGSFSTLEIQRTEQGDSAMYLCASSLARSPDNEQFFGPGTRLTVL.